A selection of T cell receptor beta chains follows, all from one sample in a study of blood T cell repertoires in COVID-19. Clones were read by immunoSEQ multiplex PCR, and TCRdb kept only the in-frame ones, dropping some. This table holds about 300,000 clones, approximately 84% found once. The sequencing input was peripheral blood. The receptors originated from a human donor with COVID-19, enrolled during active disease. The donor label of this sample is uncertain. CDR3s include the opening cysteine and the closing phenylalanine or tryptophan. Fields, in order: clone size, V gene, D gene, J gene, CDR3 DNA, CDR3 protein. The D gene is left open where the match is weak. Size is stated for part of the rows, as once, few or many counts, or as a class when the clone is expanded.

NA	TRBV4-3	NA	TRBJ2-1	TGCGCCAGCAGCCAGCTCCTACAGGACTACAATGAGCAGTTCTTC	CASSQLLQDYNEQFF
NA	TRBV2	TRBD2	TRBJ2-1	TGTGCCAGCAGTGAAGGTCTAGCGGGAGTGGGTGAGCAGTTCTTC	CASSEGLAGVGEQFF
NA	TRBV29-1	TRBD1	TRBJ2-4	TGCAGCGTCGGACAGGGGGCAGGAAACATTCAGTACTTC	CSVGQGAGNIQYF
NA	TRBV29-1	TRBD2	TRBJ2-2	TGCAGCGTTGGACTAGCGGGTGCCGGGGAGCTGTTTTTT	CSVGLAGAGELFF
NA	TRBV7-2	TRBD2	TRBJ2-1	TGTGCCAGCAGCCTCAATAGCGGGAAATCATACAATGAGCAGTTCTTC	CASSLNSGKSYNEQFF
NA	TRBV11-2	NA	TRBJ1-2	TGTGCCAGCAGCACAGTAGGCTATGGCTACACCTTC	CASSTVGYGYTF
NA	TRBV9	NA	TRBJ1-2	TGTGCCAGCAGCGTAGATCCCTCAGGGATCTATGGCTACACCTTC	CASSVDPSGIYGYTF
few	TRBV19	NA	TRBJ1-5	TGTGCCAGTAGTATGGGCATCAGGTGGGTGGGCAATCAGCCCCAGCATTTT	CASSMGIRWVGNQPQHF
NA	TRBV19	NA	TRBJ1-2	TGTGCCAGTAGCCCCGACAGATATGGCTACACCTTC	CASSPDRYGYTF
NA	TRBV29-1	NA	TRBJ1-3	TGCAGCGTTGTTGGGGCAGGCTTCTCTGGAAACACCATATATTTT	CSVVGAGFSGNTIYF
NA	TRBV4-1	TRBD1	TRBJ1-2	TGCGCCAGCAGACCGACATCCGGGACAGGGGTTTCCTATGGCTACACCTTC	CASRPTSGTGVSYGYTF
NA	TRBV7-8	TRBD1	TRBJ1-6	TGTGCCAGCAGCTTTAGGACAGGGGGTTATTCACCCCTCCACTTT	CASSFRTGGYSPLHF
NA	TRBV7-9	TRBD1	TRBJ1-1	TGTGCCAGCAGCAGTCCGGGACAGGGGGCGGGATGGGACACTGAAGCTTTCTTT	CASSSPGQGAGWDTEAFF
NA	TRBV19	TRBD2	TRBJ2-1	TGTGCCAGTAGAGACATACTAGCGGGAGTTGTGAATGAGCAGTTCTTC	CASRDILAGVVNEQFF
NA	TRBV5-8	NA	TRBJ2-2	TGTGCCAGCAGCTTCTATGGCAGGGGAAACACCGGGGAGCTGTTTTTT	CASSFYGRGNTGELFF
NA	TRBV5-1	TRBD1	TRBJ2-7	TGCGCCAGCAGCTTGGCCGGGACAGGGGGCACCGAGCAGTACTTC	CASSLAGTGGTEQYF
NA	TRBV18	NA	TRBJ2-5	TGTGCCAGCTCACCCCCGTCGGGGGAGACCCAGTACTTC	CASSPPSGETQYF
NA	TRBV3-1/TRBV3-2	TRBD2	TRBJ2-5	TGTGCCAGCAGAGGAATAGCGGGAGAGGAGACCCAGTACTTC	CASRGIAGEETQYF
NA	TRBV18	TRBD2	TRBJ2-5	TGTGCCAGCTCAACCCGGAGCGGGGGGGAGACCCAGTACTTC	CASSTRSGGETQYF
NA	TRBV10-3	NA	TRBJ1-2	TGTGCCACCAGGCAGATAGGGCCGGGAGGGTACACCTTC	CATRQIGPGGYTF
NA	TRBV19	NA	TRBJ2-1	TGTGCCAGTAGTATAAGGCTAAGCGGGCGTGAGCAGTTCTTC	CASSIRLSGREQFF
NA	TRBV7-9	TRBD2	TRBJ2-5	TGTGCCAGCTTGTCGGGGGGGCAAGAGACCCAGTACTTC	CASLSGGQETQYF
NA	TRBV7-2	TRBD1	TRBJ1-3	TGTGCCAGCAGCGCTGGGACAGGTGGAGTCACCATATATTTT	CASSAGTGGVTIYF